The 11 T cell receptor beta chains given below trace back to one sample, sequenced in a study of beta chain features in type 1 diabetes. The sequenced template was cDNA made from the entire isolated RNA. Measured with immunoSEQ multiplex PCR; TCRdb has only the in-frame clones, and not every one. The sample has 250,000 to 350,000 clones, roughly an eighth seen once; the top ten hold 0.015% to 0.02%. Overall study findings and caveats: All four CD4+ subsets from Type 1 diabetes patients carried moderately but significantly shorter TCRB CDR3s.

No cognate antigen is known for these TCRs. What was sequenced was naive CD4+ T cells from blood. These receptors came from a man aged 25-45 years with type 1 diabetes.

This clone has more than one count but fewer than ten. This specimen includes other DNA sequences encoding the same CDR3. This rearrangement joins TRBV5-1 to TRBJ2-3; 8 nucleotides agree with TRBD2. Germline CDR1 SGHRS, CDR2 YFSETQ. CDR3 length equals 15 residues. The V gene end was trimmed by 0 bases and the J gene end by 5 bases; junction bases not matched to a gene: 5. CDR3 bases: TGCGCCAGCAGCTTGGCGGGACTAGTCGGAGATACGCAGTATTTT. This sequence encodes CASSLAGLVGDTQYF.

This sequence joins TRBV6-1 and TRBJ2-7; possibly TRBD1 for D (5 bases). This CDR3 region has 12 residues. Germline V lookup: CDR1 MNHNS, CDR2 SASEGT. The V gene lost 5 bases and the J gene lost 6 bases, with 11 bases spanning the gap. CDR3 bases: TGTGCCAGCAGTTTCGACAGCCCCGAGCAGTACTTC. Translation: CASSFDSPEQYF.

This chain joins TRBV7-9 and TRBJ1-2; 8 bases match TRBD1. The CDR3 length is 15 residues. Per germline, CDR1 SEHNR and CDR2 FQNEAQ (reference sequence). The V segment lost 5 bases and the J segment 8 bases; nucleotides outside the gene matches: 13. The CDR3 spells CASSPHRGASIGYTF. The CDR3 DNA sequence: TGTGCCAGCAGCCCTCACAGGGGGGCTTCGATAGGCTACACCTTC. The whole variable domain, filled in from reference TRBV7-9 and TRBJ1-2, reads DTGVSQNPRHKITKRGQNVTFRCDPISEHNRLYWYRQTLGQGPEFLTYFQNEAQLEKSRLLSDRFSAERPKGSFSTLEIQRTEQGDSAMYLCASSPHRGASIGYTFGSGTRLTVV.

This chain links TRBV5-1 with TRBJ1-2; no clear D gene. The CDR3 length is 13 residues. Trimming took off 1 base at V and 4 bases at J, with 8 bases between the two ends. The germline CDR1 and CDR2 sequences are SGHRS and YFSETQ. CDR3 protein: CASSLSGFYGYTF. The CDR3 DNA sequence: TGCGCCAGCAGCTTGTCGGGGTTCTATGGCTACACCTTC.

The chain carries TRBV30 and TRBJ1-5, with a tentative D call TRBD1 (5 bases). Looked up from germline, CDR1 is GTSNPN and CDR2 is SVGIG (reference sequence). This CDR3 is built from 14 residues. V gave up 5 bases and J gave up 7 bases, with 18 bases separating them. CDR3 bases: TGTGCCTGGTCCGGGCAAGGGGTGAAACAGCCCCAGCATTTT. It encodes CAWSGQGVKQPQHF.

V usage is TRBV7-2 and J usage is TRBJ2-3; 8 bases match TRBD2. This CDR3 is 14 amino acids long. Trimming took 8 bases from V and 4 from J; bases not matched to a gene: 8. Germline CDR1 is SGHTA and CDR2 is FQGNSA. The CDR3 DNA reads TGTGCCAGCCAATTGGGACTAGTTGCAGATACGCAGTATTTT. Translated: CASQLGLVADTQYF.

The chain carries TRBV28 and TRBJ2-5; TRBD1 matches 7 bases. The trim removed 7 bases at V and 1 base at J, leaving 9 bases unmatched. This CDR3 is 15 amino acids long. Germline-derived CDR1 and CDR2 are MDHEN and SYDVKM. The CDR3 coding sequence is TGTGCCAGCACTGATTTACAGGGGCCCCAAGAGACCCAGTACTTC. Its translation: CASTDLQGPQETQYF.

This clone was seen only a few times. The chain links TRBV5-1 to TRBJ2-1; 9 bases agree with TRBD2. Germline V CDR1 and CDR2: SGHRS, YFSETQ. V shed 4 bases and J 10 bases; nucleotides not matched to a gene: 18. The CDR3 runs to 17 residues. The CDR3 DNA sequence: TGCGCCAGCAGCCCAAAGGGTGGGCTAGCGGGATTCAACGAGCAGTTCTTC. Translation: CASSPKGGLAGFNEQFF.

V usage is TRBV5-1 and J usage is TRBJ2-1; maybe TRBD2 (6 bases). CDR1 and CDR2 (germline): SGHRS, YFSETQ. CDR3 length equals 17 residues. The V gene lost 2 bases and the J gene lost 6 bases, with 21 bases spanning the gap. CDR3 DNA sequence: TGCGCCAGCAGCTTCCTAGCGCAAAGCGGGCCCCTCAATGAGCAGTTCTTC. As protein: CASSFLAQSGPLNEQFF. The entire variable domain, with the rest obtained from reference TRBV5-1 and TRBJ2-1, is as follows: KAGVTQTPRYLIKTRGQQVTLSCSPISGHRSVSWYQQTPGQGLQFLFEYFSETQRNKGNFPGRFSGRQFSNSRSEMNVSTLELGDSALYLCASSFLAQSGPLNEQFFGPGTRLTVL.

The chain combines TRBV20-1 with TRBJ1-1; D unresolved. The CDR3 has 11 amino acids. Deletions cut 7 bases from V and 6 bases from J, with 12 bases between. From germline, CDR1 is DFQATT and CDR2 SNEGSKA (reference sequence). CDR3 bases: TGCAGTGTCCCCTCTTCCTCTGAAGCTTTCTTT. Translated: CSVPSSSEAFF.

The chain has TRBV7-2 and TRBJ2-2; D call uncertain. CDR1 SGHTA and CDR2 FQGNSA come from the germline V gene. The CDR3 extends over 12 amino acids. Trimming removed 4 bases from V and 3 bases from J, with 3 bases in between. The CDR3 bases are TGTGCCAGCAGCTACTACACCGGGGAGCTGTTTTTT. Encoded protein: CASSYYTGELFF.